The 4 T cell receptor beta chains below come from one sample, sequenced in a study of cytomegalovirus exposure and HLA in healthy donors. The PCR used 60 Vbeta and 13 Jbeta primers. Sequenced by immunoSEQ multiplex PCR; TCRdb stores in-frame clones only, minus some. The sample consists of about 160,000 clones, over 60% of them appearing once. Sample: PBMCs. The receptors were sampled from a woman in her thirties or forties in good health and CMV-seronegative.

This clone was seen a few times. The V and J genes are TRBV29-1 and TRBJ1-1; possible D gene TRBD1, 6 bases. From germline, CDR1 is SQVTM and CDR2 ANQGSEA. The V end was cut by 7 bases, the J end by 4 bases, with 13 bases between. This CDR3 contains 12 residues. CDR3 DNA: TGCAGCGCCCGGGGAGGGGGCACTGAAGCTTTCTTT. Translating gives CSARGGGTEAFF.

The chain is built from TRBV5-1 and TRBJ2-1; 8 bases are shared with TRBD1. J was trimmed by 9 bases and V by 5 bases; bases with no gene match: 10. Germline assignment: CDR1 SGHRS and CDR2 YFSETQ. The CDR3 contains 14 residues. CDR3 loop: CASSSDRGWSEQFF. The DNA of the CDR3 is TGCGCCAGCAGTAGTGACAGGGGCTGGAGTGAGCAGTTCTTC.

This sequence joins TRBV11-2 and TRBJ1-1, with 7 bases aligning to TRBD1. J was trimmed by 5 bases and V by 8 bases; bases with no gene match: 8. Germline V CDR1 and CDR2: SGHAT, FQNNGV. This CDR3 is 13 amino acids long. The CDR3 DNA reads TGTGCCAGCGAAGGGGGCCCGGCGACTGAAGCTTTCTTT. Residues: CASEGGPATEAFF.

Note on this clone: A junction boundary mismatches the germline segment, possibly from a read error. The chain employs TRBV19 and TRBJ1-4; 8 bases are a match to TRBD1. This CDR3 comprises 12 residues. Germline values: CDR1 LNHDA, CDR2 SQIVND (reference sequence). CDR3: CASSWGGTGSSF. For the CDR3, the DNA is TGTGCCAGTAGTTGGGGGGGGACAGGATCTTCGTTT.